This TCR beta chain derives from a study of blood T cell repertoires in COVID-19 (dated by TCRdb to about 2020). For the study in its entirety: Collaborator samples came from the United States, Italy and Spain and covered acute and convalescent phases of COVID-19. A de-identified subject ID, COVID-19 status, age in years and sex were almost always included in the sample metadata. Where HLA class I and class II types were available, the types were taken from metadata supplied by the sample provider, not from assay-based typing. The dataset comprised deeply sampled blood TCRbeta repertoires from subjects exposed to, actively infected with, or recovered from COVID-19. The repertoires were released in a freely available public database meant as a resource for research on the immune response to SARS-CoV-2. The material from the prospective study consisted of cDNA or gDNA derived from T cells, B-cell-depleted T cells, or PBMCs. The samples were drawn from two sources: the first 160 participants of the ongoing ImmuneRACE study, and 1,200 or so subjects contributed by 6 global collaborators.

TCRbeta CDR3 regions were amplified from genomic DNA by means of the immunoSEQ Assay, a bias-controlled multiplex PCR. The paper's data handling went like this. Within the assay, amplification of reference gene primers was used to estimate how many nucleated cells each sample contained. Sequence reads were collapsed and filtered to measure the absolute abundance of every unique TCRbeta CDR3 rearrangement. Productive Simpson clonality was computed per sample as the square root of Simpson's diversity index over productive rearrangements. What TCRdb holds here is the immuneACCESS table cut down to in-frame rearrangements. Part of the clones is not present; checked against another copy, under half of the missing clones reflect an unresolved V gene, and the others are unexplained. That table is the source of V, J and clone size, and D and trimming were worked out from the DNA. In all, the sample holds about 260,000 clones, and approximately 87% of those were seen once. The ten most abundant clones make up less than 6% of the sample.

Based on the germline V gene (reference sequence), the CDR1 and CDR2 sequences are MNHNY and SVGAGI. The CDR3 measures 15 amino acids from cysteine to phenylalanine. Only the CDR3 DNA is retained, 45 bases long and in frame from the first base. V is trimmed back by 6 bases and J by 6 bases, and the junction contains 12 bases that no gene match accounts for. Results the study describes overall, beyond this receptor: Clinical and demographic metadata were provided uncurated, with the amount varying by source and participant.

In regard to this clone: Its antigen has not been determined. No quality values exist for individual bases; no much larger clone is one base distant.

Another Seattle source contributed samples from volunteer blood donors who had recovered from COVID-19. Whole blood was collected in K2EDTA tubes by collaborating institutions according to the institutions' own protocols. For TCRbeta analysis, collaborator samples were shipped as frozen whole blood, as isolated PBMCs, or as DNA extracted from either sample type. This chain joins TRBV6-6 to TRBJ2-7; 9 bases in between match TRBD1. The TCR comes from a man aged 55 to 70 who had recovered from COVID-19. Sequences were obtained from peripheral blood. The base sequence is TGTGCCAGCAGCCTAATGCCGGGACAGGGCTCCGAGCAGTACTTC. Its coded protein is CASSLMPGQGSEQYF.